This T cell receptor beta chain was captured by sequencing in a study of siplizumab effects on memory and regulatory T cells. General study results and limits: Greater diversity than memory cells seemed evident in naive T cells, which also appeared to be major alloresponse contributors.

TCRdb keeps only in-frame clones here, not all; method: immunoSEQ multiplex PCR. The sample includes fewer than 70,000 clones, approximately 88% of them seen just once. A remark on this clone: Its antigen is not identified.

The germline gives CDR1 SGHRS, CDR2 YFSETQ. The CDR3 contains 17 residues. Trimming left V 0 bases short and J 0 bases short, with 13 bases between. This chain joins TRBV5-1 and TRBJ2-4; D may be TRBD1 or TRBD2 (5 bases each). Sequenced sample: Tregs sorted from blood. The sequence came from a human donor in good health. The chain's CDR3 is CASSLGISGLAKNIQYF. Here the CDR3 DNA reads TGCGCCAGCAGCTTGGGGATTTCGGGGCTAGCCAAAAACATTCAGTACTTC.